This TCR beta chain comes out of a study of T cells in Graves' hyperthyroidism and ophthalmopathy (dated by TCRdb to between 2018 and 2021). As for the study more broadly: Peripheral blood samples were taken at the time of initial diagnosis, prior to any treatment. To identify distinguishing TCR V-J signatures, a discovery cohort of 95 to 100 patients was used, comprising 43 with Graves' ophthalmopathy and approximately 58 with stable Graves' hyperthyroidism. Prospective prediction of ophthalmopathy was tested in an independent validation cohort consisting of some 18 hyperthyroidism patients and around 17 patients who later progressed to ophthalmopathy. The 75 to 100 discovery patients were randomly divided into training and test sets at a 7:3 ratio. Thyroid tissue and blood T-cell repertoires from roughly 6 Graves' hyperthyroidism patients were also compared in the study. Following sampling, methimazole starting at 30 mg daily was given to hyperthyroidism patients, and high-dose intravenous methylprednisolone was given to ophthalmopathy patients. According to the paper, TCR Vbeta CDR3 sequencing was carried out on approximately 140 peripheral blood samples, which came from 40 to 45 ophthalmopathy, 75 or so hyperthyroidism and approximately 17 progressor patients.

Graves' hyperthyroidism was defined as stable when no progression to ophthalmopathy occurred over 18 months of follow-up. The hyperthyroidism patients were between 18 and 65 years old and newly diagnosed, with a disease duration of less than 2 months. Patients with uncontrolled infections, other autoimmune diseases, pregnancy or lactation were excluded. Clinical symptoms, serum thyroxine and TRAb, thyroid ultrasound, and orbital computed tomography formed the basis for the diagnoses. PBMCs were isolated from approximately 10 ml of fresh peripheral blood by Ficoll-Paque density gradient centrifugation. Total RNA was extracted using Trizol reagent, and RNA quality was assessed on an Agilent 2100 Bioanalyzer. The CDR3 contains 13 residues, cysteine and phenylalanine counted. Only CDR3 DNA remains: 39 bases, in frame from the first base. V loses 7 bases of germline sequence and J loses 7 bases, and the interval between the two ends is 13 bases.

Overall study outcomes, separate from this receptor: Most expanded thyroid clonotypes (frequency above 0.001) were also found in blood, which suggests that blood repertoires may mirror thyroid immune responses. Sample size was not statistically predetermined, and blinding of investigators to group allocation was not performed. In cross-validation, a model built on a 13 V-J signature told ophthalmopathy apart from stable hyperthyroidism with approximately 91% sensitivity and around 81% specificity, and in testing the same model reached 80%/75%. In validation, progression to ophthalmopathy was predicted by the model with roughly 69% sensitivity and under 85% specificity, a median of 6.5 months before onset.

As concerns this clonotype: Its antigen remains undetermined. A much larger clone lies a single base off, so this may be a read error.

TCR beta CDR3 regions were amplified from RNA transcripts. The TCR CDR3 was subjected to a first round of RT-PCR using the HTBI primer set and the Qiagen OneStep RT-PCR kit. Libraries were constructed in a second round of multiplex PCR, after which size selection and purification were carried out. Libraries were sequenced paired-end with 100 bp reads on an Illumina HiSeq2000. The study's own analysis went as follows. SOAPnuke was used to process the raw data, removing reads that contained adapters or uncalled bases, had a mean Phred below 15, or lacked an exact match to the constant primer or identifier. High-quality paired reads were merged with COPE v1.2.5, and unique nucleotide sequences were defined as clonotypes. MiTCR v1.1 was used to align clonotypes to the IMGT TRBV, TRBD and TRBJ reference segments. The analysis included only V-J combinations with a frequency above 0.0001, which together covered approximately 99% of the repertoires. The TCS score was defined as F50 (clonal expansion) divided by E x V (chaos), with BLOSUM62-based TCRdist calculated between CDR3 peptides within each V-J. Welch's t-statistics and random forest reduced 500 to 550 V-J features to roughly 13, which were used in a naive Bayes classifier (R e1071). The public reads were reanalyzed by TCRdb: fastp trimming at Q25, MiXCR alignment, in-frame beta chains only. Each CDR3 protein gets just one entry, which takes the most common genes and DNA from the rows behind it. TCRdb, not the authors, supplied the V and J calls. The sample table contains 300,000 to 350,000 distinct CDR3 sequences; only one count was recorded for 21% of them. Over 40% of the sample comes from the top ten.

The chain was built from TRBV12-3 or TRBV12-4 and TRBJ2-2; the D gene is possibly TRBD1, with 5 bases matching. The receptor comes from a woman between 45 and 60 years old with Graves' hyperthyroidism. The sequencing sample was made of blood. The CDR3 reads as follows: CASNFQGNGELFF. The DNA sequence is given as TGTGCCAGCAATTTCCAGGGTAACGGGGAGCTGTTTTTT.